This T cell receptor beta chain was captured by sequencing in a study of CD8 T cells in ankylosing spondylitis. The germline V gene encodes CDR1 MNHEY and CDR2 SVGEGT. This CDR3 comprises 16 residues. V lost 6 bases, J lost 7 bases, and 8 bases stayed unmatched. This clonotype was seen more than once but under ten times. Using quantitative 5'-RACE with molecular barcodes, the authors made TCR beta libraries. TCRdb re-derived calls from the 5' RACE reads in MiXCR, one entry per CDR3 protein. The sample lists 90,000 to 120,000 distinct CDR3 sequences, around 24% occurring once. The receptor comes from a male donor with ankylosing spondylitis. The gene calls are TRBV6-2 or TRBV6-3 and TRBJ2-2, with 13 bases that match TRBD2. Specimen: synovial fluid, either unsorted or a sorted T cell fraction (not recorded which). The CDR3 DNA sequence: TGTGCCAGCAGCCAAGGACTAGCGGGAGATCACGGGGAGCTGTTTTTT. It translates to CASSQGLAGDHGELFF.